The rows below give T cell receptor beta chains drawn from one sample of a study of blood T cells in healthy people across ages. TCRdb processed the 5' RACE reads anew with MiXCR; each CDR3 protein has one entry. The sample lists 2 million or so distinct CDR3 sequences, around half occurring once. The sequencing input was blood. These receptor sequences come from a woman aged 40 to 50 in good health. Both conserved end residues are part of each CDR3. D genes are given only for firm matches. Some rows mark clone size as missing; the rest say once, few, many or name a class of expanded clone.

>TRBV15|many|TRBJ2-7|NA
TGTGCCACCAGCCCGGATCTCTACGAGCAGTACTTC
CATSPDLYEQYF
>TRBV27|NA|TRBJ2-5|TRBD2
TGTGCCAGCAGGGTATTAGCGGGGGGCCGAGAGACCCAGTACTTC
CASRVLAGGRETQYF
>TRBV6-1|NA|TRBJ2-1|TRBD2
TGTGCCAGCAAACTAGCGGGGGCAGATGAGCAGTTCTTC
CASKLAGADEQFF
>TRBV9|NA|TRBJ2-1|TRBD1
TGTGCCAGCAGCGCCCTGGGGAGGGACAGGGAAAGAAATGAGCAGTTCTTC
CASSALGRDRERNEQFF
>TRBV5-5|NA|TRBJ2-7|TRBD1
TGTGCCAGCAGCTTGGGACAGGGAAAAAGCCTCTACGAGCAGTACTTC
CASSLGQGKSLYEQYF
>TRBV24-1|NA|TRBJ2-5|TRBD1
TGTGCCACCAGTGATTTAGGTGGGACAGGGAAGGAGACCCAGTACTTC
CATSDLGGTGKETQYF
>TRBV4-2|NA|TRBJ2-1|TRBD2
TGTGCCAGCAGCCCTGGACTAGCGGGGGGCTCGAGCTCCTACAATGAGCAGTTCTTC
CASSPGLAGGSSSYNEQFF
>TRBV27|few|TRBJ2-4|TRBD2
TGTGCCAGCAGTCCCGGACTAGCGGGGGGGATAGCCAAAAACATTCAGTACTTC
CASSPGLAGGIAKNIQYF
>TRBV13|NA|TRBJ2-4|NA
TGTGCCAGCAGCTTAGGCGCAGGGGTGGGCAAAAACATTCAGTACTTC
CASSLGAGVGKNIQYF
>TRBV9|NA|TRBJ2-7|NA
TGTGCCAGCAGCGTAGAGGCGGGGAACTCCTACGAGCAGTACTTC
CASSVEAGNSYEQYF
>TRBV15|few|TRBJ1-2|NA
TGTGCCACCAGCACCCAATCGCGGGACTATGGCTACACCTTC
CATSTQSRDYGYTF
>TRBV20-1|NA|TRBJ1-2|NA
TGCAGTGCTGGACGGTCTGGCTATGGCTACACCTTC
CSAGRSGYGYTF
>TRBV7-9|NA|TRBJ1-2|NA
TGTGCCAGCAGCTCCACAGGGTTGTCTAACTATGGCTACACCTTC
CASSSTGLSNYGYTF
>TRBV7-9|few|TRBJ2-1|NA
TGTGCCAGCAGCTTAGGGGGCCCGTCAGTAAATGAGCAGTTCTTC
CASSLGGPSVNEQFF
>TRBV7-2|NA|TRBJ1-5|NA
TGTGCCAGCAGACCCTCCGGAGGGTGGGAAGAGACCCAGCATTTT
CASRPSGGWEETQHF
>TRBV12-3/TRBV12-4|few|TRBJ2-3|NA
TGTGCCAGCAGTTCCAGCCCCCGTTTGGATACGCAGTATTTT
CASSSSPRLDTQYF
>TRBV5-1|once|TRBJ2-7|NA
TGCGCCAGCATGGGATCCGACGAGCAGTACTTC
CASMGSDEQYF
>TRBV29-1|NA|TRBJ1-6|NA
TGCAGCGTCAGCCTCGGCGGGAATTCACCCCTCCACTTT
CSVSLGGNSPLHF
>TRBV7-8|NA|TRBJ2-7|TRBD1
TGTGCCAGCAGCGCCAGTTTCGGGACAGCCTCCTACGAGCAGTACTTC
CASSASFGTASYEQYF
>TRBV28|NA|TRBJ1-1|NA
TGTGCCAGCAGTTCCTTCGGGGTGAACACTGAAGCTTTCTTT
CASSSFGVNTEAFF
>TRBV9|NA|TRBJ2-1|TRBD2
TGTGCCAGCAGCGTCCCTAGCGGGAACAATGAGCAGTTCTTC
CASSVPSGNNEQFF
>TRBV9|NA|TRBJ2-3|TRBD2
TGTGCCAGCAGCGTAGATCCTAGCGGGGGACCTAGCACAGATACGCAGTATTTT
CASSVDPSGGPSTDTQYF
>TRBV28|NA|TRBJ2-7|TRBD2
TGTGCCAGCAGTTCACCTTCTAGCGGAGTCGAGCAGTACTTC
CASSSPSSGVEQYF
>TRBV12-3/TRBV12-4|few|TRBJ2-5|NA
TGTGCCAGCAGTTTAATAGGTGCGCTAGATGCCCAAGAGACCCAGTACTTC
CASSLIGALDAQETQYF
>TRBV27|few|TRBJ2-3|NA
TGTGCCAGCAGTAAGTTAGCGAGCACAGATACGCAGTATTTT
CASSKLASTDTQYF
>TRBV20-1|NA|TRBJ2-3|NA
TGCAGTGCAACCTTGGACGGAACGACAGATACGCAGTATTTT
CSATLDGTTDTQYF
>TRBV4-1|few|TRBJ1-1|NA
TGCGCCAGCAGCCAAGAGTTAATGAACACTGAAGCTTTCTTT
CASSQELMNTEAFF
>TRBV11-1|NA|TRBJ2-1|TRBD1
TGTGCCAGCAGCTTAGGTTGGACAGGCGACAATGAGCAGTTCTTC
CASSLGWTGDNEQFF
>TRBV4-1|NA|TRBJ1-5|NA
TGCGCCAGCAGCCAAGACCTGTTCCCTTATAGCAATCAGCCCCAGCATTTT
CASSQDLFPYSNQPQHF
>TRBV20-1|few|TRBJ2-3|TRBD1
TGCAGTGCGGACAGGACTAGCACAGATACGCAGTATTTT
CSADRTSTDTQYF
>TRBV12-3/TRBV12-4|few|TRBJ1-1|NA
TGTGCCAGCAGTTTAATCCAGGTGAACACTGAAGCTTTCTTT
CASSLIQVNTEAFF
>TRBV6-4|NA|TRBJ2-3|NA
TGTGCCAGCAGTGACCCCTTCACAGATACGCAGTATTTT
CASSDPFTDTQYF
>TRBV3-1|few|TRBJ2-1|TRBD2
TGTGCCAGCAGCCAAGGGTCCGAACTAGCGGGGGGTGAGGGTGAGCAGTTCTTC
CASSQGSELAGGEGEQFF
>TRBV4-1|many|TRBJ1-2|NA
TGCGCCAGCAGCCAAGACGGGCCCAACTATGGCTACACCTTC
CASSQDGPNYGYTF
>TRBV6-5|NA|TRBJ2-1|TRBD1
TGTGCCAGCAATCCTAGGGGGACAGGGTACAATGAGCAGTTCTTC
CASNPRGTGYNEQFF
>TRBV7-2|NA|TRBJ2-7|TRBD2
TGTGCCAGCAGCTTAGCAGGGACTAGCGGGGCCTACGAGCAGTACTTC
CASSLAGTSGAYEQYF
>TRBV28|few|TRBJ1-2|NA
TGTGCCAGCAGTTTAGGTTATACCAGCACTAACTATGGCTACACCTTC
CASSLGYTSTNYGYTF
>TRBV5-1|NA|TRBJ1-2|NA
TGCGCCAGCAGCCCAGGGAATGGCTACACCTTC
CASSPGNGYTF
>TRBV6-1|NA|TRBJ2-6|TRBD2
TGTGCCAGCAGTGAACCTAGCGGGGATCGAAACCTCCTGACTTTC
CASSEPSGDRNLLTF
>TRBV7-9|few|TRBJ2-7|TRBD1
TGTGCCAGCAGCGCCCCCCCGGGACAGCCATCCTACGAGCAGTACTTC
CASSAPPGQPSYEQYF
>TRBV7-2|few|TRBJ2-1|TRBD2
TGTGCCAGCCACCCGTCTAGCGGGGGGACCTACAATGAGCAGTTCTTC
CASHPSSGGTYNEQFF
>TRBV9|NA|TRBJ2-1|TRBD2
TGTGCCAGCAGCGCTAGCGGGGGGGCCAGTGAGCAGTTCTTC
CASSASGGASEQFF
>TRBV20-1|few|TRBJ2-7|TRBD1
TGCAGTGCCAGGGGAGTGACAGGGGGCTACGAGCAGTACTTC
CSARGVTGGYEQYF
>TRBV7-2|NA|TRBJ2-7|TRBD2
TGTGCCAGCAGCTTAGCGAGCGGGGGGACAACCTACGAGCAGTACTTC
CASSLASGGTTYEQYF
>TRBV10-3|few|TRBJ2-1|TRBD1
TGTGCCATCAGTGACAGGACAGGACTTTCCTACAATGAGCAGTTCTTC
CAISDRTGLSYNEQFF
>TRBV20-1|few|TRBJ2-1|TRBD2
TGCAGTGCTAGAGGATCTACTAGCGGCCAGTACAATGAGCAGTTCTTC
CSARGSTSGQYNEQFF
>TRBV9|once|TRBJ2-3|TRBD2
TGTGCCAGCAGCGCAGATGCGGGGGGCCCCACAGATACGCAGTATTTT
CASSADAGGPTDTQYF
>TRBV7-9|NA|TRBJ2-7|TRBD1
TGTGCCAGCAGCTCGGCAGGACAGGTTGGGAAGAGTTTCTACGAGCAGTACTTC
CASSSAGQVGKSFYEQYF
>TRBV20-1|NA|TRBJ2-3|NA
TGCAGTGCTCCCTTCGTGGGGGTAGCGCTCACAGATACGCAGTATTTT
CSAPFVGVALTDTQYF
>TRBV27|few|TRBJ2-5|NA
TGTGCCAGCAGTTTAACTCTGGGGGCAGGTGAGCAGTACTTC
CASSLTLGAGEQYF
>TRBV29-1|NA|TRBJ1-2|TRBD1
TGCAGCGTTCAGGACAGGGGGCGAATTGACTATGGCTACACCTTC
CSVQDRGRIDYGYTF
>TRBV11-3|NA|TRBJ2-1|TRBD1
TGTGCCAGCAGCTTAGGAAAAACAGGGGGATATGAGCAGTTCTTC
CASSLGKTGGYEQFF